This TCR beta chain was identified during a study of CD8 T cells in Susac syndrome. This clonotype is a singleton in its sample. With random hexamers, 0.5 to 1 ug RNA was reverse transcribed. The CDR3 of TCR beta was amplified by immunoSEQ multiplex PCR across 54 Vbeta and 13 Jbeta. A single record per CDR3 protein comes from TCRdb applying MiXCR to the immunoSEQ multiplex PCR reads. The sample lists roughly 130,000 distinct CDR3 sequences; about 95% were seen once. In contrast to the negatively isolated CD8+ and CD4+ T cells, TEMRA cells were FACS-enriched. Trimming removed 0 bases from V and 4 bases from J, with 16 bases in between. Looked up from germline, CDR1 is LNHNV and CDR2 is YYDKDF (reference sequence). There are 17 residues in the CDR3.

This TCR derives from a human donor with multiple sclerosis. This chain joins TRBV15 and TRBJ1-5; D may be TRBD1 (6 bases). The sample was CD4+ T cells from PBMCs. CDR3: CATSRDARGFGNQPQHF. The CDR3 bases are TGTGCCACCAGCAGAGATGCCAGGGGATTCGGGAATCAGCCCCAGCATTTT.